This TCR beta chain was sequenced for a study of T cells in Graves' hyperthyroidism and ophthalmopathy. Broader study findings: A model of 13 V-J pairs discriminated ophthalmopathy from stable hyperthyroidism.

Amplified TCR beta CDR3 regions came from RNA transcripts. The TCR CDR3 first-round RT-PCR relied on the HTBI primer set. TCRdb used MiXCR to reprocess the multiplex PCR reads, holding one entry per CDR3 protein. The sample has around 280,000 distinct CDR3 sequences, around 13% seen once. This clonotype was counted ten times or more. Its antigen is not known. Patients aged 18 to 65 with hyperthyroidism were newly diagnosed, with duration under 2 months. Trimming left V 7 bases short and J 7 bases short, with 8 bases between. This CDR3 is 12 amino acids long. The germline CDR1 and CDR2 sequences are SNHLY and FYNNEI.

The source material was blood. This chain uses TRBV2 with TRBJ1-6; no clear D gene. The clonotype was recovered from a woman between 35 and 50 years old with Graves' hyperthyroidism. The CDR3 is CASTPGNSPLHF. CDR3 coding DNA: TGTGCCAGCACCCCGGGGAATTCACCCCTCCACTTT.